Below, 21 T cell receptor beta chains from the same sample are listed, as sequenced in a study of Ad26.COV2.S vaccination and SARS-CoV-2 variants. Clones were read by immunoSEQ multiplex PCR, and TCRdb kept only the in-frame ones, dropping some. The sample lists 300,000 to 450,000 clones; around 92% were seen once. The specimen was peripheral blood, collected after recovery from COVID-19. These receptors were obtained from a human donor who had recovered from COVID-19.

CDR3 residues: CASSYSVQETQYF. The CDR3 DNA sequence: TGTGCCAGCAGCTATAGCGTTCAAGAGACCCAGTACTTC. The chain is built from TRBV7-3 and TRBJ2-5; tentatively, D is TRBD2 (5 bases). Germline CDR1 and CDR2: SGHTA and FQGTGA. The V end was cut by 4 bases, the J end by 2 bases, with 8 bases between. The CDR3 is 13 residues long.

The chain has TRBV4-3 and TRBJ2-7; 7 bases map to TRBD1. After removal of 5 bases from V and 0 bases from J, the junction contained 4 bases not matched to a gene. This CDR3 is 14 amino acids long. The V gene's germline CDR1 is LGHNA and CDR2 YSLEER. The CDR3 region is CASSGRQGSYEQYF. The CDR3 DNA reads TGCGCCAGCAGCGGGAGACAGGGCTCCTACGAGCAGTACTTC.

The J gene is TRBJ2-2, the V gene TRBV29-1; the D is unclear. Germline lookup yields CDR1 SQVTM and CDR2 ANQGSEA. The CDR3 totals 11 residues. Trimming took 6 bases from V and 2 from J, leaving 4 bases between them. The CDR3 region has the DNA TGCAGCGTCCTAAACACCGGGGAGCTGTTTTTT. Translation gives CSVLNTGELFF.

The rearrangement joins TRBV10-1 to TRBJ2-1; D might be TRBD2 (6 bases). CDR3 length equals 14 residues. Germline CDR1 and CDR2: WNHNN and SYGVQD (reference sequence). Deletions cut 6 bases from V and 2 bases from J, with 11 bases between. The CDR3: CASSGGSPYNEQFF. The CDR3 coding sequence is TGCGCCAGCAGCGGGGGTTCTCCCTACAATGAGCAGTTCTTC.

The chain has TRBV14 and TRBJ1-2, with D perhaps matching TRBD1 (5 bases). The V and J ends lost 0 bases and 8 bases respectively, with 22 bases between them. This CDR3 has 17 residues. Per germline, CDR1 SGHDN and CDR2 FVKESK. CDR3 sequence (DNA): TGTGCCAGCAGCCAAGAGTCAGGGAGGTTGTCCCCAGGAGGCTACACCTTC. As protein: CASSQESGRLSPGGYTF. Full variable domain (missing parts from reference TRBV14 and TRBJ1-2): EAGVTQFPSHSVIEKGQTVTLRCDPISGHDNLYWYRRVMGKEIKFLLHFVKESKQDESGMPNNRFLAERTGGTYSTLKVQPAELEDSGVYFCASSQESGRLSPGGYTFGSGTRLTVV.

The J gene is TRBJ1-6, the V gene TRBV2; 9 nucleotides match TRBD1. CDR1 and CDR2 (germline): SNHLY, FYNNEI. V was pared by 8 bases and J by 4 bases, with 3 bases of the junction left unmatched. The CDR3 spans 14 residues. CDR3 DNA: TGTGCCAGCCTTGGACAGGGGTATAATTCACCCCTCCACTTT. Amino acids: CASLGQGYNSPLHF.

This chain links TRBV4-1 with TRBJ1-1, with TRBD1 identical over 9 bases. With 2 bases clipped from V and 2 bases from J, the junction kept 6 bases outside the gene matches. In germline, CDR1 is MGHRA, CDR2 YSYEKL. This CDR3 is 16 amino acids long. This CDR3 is CASSQTAGQGNTEAFF. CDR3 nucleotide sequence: TGCGCCAGCAGCCAAACCGCGGGACAGGGAAACACTGAAGCTTTCTTT.

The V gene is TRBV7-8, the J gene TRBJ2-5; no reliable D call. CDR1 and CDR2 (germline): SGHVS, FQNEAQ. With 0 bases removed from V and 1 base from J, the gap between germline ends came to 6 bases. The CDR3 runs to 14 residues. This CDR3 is CASSLAAFQETQYF. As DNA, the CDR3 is TGTGCCAGCAGCTTAGCAGCGTTCCAAGAGACCCAGTACTTC.

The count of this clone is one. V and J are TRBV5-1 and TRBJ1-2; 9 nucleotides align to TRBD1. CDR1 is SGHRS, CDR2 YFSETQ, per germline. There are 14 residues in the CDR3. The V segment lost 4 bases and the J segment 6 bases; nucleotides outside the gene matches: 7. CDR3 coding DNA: TGCGCCAGCAGCATACCGGGACAGGGAGATGGCTACACCTTC. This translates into CASSIPGQGDGYTF.

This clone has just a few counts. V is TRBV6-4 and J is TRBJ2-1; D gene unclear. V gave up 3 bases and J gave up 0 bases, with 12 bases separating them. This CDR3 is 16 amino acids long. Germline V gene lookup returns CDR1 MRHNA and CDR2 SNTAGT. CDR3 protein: CASSETPWGSYNEQFF. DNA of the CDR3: TGTGCCAGCAGTGAGACCCCCTGGGGCTCCTACAATGAGCAGTTCTTC.

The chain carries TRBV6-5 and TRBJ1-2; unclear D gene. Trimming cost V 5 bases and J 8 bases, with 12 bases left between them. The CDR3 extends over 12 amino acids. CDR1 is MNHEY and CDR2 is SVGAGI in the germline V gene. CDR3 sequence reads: CASSRPAGGYTF. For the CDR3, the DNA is TGTGCCAGCAGTCGCCCGGCGGGAGGCTACACCTTC.

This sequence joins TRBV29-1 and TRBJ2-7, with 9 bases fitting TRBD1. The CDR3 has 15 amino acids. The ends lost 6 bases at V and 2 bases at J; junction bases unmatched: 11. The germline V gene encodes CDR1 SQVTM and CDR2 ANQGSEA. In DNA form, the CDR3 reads TGCAGCGTACGAAGTATTCGGGACAGGGCCTACGAGCAGTACTTC. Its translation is CSVRSIRDRAYEQYF.

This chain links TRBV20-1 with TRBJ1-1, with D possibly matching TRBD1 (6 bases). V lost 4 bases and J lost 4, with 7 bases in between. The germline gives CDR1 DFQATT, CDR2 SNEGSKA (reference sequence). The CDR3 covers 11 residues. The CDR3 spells CSANRVTEAFF. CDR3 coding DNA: TGCAGTGCTAACAGGGTCACTGAAGCTTTCTTT.

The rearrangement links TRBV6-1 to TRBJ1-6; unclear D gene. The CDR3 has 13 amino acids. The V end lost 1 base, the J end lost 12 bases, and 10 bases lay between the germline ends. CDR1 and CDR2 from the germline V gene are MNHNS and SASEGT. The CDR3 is CASSEDRLVPLHF. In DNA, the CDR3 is TGTGCCAGCAGTGAAGACCGGTTAGTACCCCTCCACTTT.

The chain's CDR3 is CSVVPGPLQLGYTF. The CDR3 DNA is TGCAGCGTTGTACCGGGTCCTCTACAATTAGGCTACACCTTC. This chain uses TRBV29-1 with TRBJ1-2; D is unclear. V was shortened by 4 bases and J by 8 bases, with 20 bases between the two germline ends. Germline lookup yields CDR1 SQVTM and CDR2 ANQGSEA. The CDR3 contains 14 residues.

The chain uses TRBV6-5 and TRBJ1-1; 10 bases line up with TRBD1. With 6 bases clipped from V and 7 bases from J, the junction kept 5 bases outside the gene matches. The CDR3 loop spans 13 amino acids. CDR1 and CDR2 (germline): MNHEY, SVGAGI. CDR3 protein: CASSDRGLGEAFF. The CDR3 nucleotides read TGTGCCAGCAGCGACAGGGGGCTAGGTGAAGCTTTCTTT.

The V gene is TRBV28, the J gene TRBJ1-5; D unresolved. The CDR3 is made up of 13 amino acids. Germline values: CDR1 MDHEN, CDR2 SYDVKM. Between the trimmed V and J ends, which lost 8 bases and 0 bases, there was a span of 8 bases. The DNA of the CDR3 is TGTGCCAGCGAAGTGGTTAGCAATCAGCCCCAGCATTTT. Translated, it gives CASEVVSNQPQHF.

The CDR3 nucleotides are TGTGCCAGCTCACGGGACACCACGAGCACAGATACGCAGTATTTT. Translation gives CASSRDTTSTDTQYF. The J gene is TRBJ2-3, the V gene TRBV3-1 (or the pseudogene TRBV3-2); D may be TRBD1 (6 bases). Trimming took 8 bases from V and 0 from J, leaving 15 bases between them. The CDR3 runs to 15 residues. From germline, CDR1 is LGHDT and CDR2 YNNKEL (reference sequence).

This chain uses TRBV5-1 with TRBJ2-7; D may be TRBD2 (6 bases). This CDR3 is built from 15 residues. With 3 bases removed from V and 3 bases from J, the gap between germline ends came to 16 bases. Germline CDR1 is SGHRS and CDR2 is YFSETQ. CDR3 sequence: CASSSAGTGDYEQYF. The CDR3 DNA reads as TGCGCCAGCAGCTCCGCGGGGACGGGAGACTACGAGCAGTACTTC.

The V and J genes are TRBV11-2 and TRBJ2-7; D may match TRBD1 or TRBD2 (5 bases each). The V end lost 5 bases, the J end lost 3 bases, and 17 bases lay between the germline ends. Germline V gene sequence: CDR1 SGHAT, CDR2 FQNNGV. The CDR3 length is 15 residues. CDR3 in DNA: TGTGCCAGCAGCGCAACCAAGGGACCACTCTACGAGCAGTACTTC. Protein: CASSATKGPLYEQYF.

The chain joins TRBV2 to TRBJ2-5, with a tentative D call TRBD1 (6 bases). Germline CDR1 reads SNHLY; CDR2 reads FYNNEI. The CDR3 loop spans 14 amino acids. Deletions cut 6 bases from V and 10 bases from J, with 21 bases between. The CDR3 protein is CASSRGQPEIVQYF. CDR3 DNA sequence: TGTGCCAGCAGCAGAGGACAGCCCGAGATAGTCCAGTACTTC.